The rows below give T cell receptor beta chains drawn from one sample of a study of naive and memory T cell subsets. MiXCR was run by TCRdb on the UMI-ligation and nested PCR reads, yielding one entry per CDR3 protein. This sample has roughly 150,000 distinct CDR3 sequences, with roughly 22% found just once. The sequenced material came from naive CD4+ T cells from blood. The receptors stem from a human donor in good health. Each CDR3 is given without its conserved first and last residue. A D gene is named only where the DNA matches it firmly. The listing skips clone size in some rows; elsewhere it reads once, few, many or a size class.

clone size	D gene	V gene	J gene	CDR3 protein
NA	TRBD2	TRBV6-2/TRBV6-3	TRBJ2-7	AGGEGRYEQY
few	NA	TRBV18	TRBJ2-7	ASSPGQIYEQY
NA	NA	TRBV7-2	TRBJ2-3	ASSKQAGRTDTQY
NA	NA	TRBV7-8	TRBJ2-7	ASSLVVPEQY
NA	TRBD1	TRBV18	TRBJ1-5	ASSPFGQGINQPQH
few	TRBD2	TRBV20-1	TRBJ2-3	SASGREGLADTQY
NA	TRBD2	TRBV7-9	TRBJ2-5	ASSLGSGTSGQETQY
NA	NA	TRBV27	TRBJ2-3	ASSLRLATADTQY
few	NA	TRBV6-6	TRBJ2-3	ASSYLQGTDTQY
NA	NA	TRBV28	TRBJ2-1	ASSQQSRVSEQF
NA	NA	TRBV5-5	TRBJ2-5	ASSSRGAGETQY
many	NA	TRBV4-3	TRBJ2-5	ASSQGAPNSGETQY
many	NA	TRBV24-1	TRBJ2-7	APGEQY
few	TRBD2	TRBV7-2	TRBJ2-1	ASSQGTSGKGQF
NA	TRBD2	TRBV7-2	TRBJ2-7	ASSLVAGLAGDFSEQY
NA	TRBD1	TRBV28	TRBJ1-2	ASSLGTGRNYGYT
few	NA	TRBV20-1	TRBJ2-1	SAAGAGLGNEQF
NA	TRBD2	TRBV7-2	TRBJ2-1	ASSSGTRNNEQF
once	NA	TRBV15	TRBJ2-7	ATSRDGGGREQY
NA	NA	TRBV2	TRBJ1-2	ASSAQTVFYGYT
many	NA	TRBV7-9	TRBJ2-1	ATKTGGSYNEQF
NA	TRBD2	TRBV7-2	TRBJ2-5	ASSLGVASGIMETQY
NA	TRBD1	TRBV7-8	TRBJ2-4	ASSLGDRVVRLDIQY
few	NA	TRBV12-3/TRBV12-4	TRBJ2-7	ASSFEGGSSRGHYEQY
NA	TRBD2	TRBV28	TRBJ2-4	AGSLWKLAGGPTAKNIQY